Each of the 3 T cell receptor beta chains below was sequenced from the same sample in a study of read filtering for tumor transcriptome and immune sequencing. From 400 to 450 ng of RNA, a library with molecular barcoded alpha/delta and beta/gamma adaptors was made. TCRdb analysed the reads with MiXCR anew, one entry per CDR3 protein. The sample includes about 130,000 distinct CDR3 sequences, 10% to 15% seen only once; the top ten take 9.5% to 12%. The sample consisted of a population of CD138-negative cells sorted from bone marrow. All receptors come from a donor aged 40 or over with multiple myeloma.

This clonotype appeared many times. This chain connects TRBV11-2 to TRBJ2-1; possible D gene TRBD2, 6 bases. V was shortened by 3 bases and J by 4 bases, with 16 bases between the two germline ends. This CDR3 has 16 residues. CDR1 SGHAT and CDR2 FQNNGV come from the germline V gene. The CDR3 region has the DNA TGTGCCAGCAGCTTTTCAACGGGAGTGCAGTACAATGAGCAGTTCTTC. Translated, it gives CASSFSTGVQYNEQFF.

This clonotype has ten or more counts. This chain connects TRBV20-1 to TRBJ2-2; TRBD1 might be the D (5 bases). Trimming removed 3 bases at V and 0 bases at J, with 8 bases between. This CDR3 is 14 amino acids long. Germline V gives CDR1 DFQATT, CDR2 SNEGSKA (reference sequence). The CDR3 DNA sequence: TGCAGTGCTAGCTGGACAACGAACACCGGGGAGCTGTTTTTT. This encodes CSASWTTNTGELFF.

This clonotype was detected many times. The chain carries TRBV5-1 and TRBJ2-5; D not resolved. From germline, CDR1 is SGHRS and CDR2 YFSETQ. The CDR3 spans 13 residues. V lost 1 base and J 3 bases, leaving 7 bases between the germline ends. Here the CDR3 reads CASSLQQKETQYF. In DNA, the CDR3 is TGCGCCAGCAGCTTGCAACAGAAAGAGACCCAGTACTTC.